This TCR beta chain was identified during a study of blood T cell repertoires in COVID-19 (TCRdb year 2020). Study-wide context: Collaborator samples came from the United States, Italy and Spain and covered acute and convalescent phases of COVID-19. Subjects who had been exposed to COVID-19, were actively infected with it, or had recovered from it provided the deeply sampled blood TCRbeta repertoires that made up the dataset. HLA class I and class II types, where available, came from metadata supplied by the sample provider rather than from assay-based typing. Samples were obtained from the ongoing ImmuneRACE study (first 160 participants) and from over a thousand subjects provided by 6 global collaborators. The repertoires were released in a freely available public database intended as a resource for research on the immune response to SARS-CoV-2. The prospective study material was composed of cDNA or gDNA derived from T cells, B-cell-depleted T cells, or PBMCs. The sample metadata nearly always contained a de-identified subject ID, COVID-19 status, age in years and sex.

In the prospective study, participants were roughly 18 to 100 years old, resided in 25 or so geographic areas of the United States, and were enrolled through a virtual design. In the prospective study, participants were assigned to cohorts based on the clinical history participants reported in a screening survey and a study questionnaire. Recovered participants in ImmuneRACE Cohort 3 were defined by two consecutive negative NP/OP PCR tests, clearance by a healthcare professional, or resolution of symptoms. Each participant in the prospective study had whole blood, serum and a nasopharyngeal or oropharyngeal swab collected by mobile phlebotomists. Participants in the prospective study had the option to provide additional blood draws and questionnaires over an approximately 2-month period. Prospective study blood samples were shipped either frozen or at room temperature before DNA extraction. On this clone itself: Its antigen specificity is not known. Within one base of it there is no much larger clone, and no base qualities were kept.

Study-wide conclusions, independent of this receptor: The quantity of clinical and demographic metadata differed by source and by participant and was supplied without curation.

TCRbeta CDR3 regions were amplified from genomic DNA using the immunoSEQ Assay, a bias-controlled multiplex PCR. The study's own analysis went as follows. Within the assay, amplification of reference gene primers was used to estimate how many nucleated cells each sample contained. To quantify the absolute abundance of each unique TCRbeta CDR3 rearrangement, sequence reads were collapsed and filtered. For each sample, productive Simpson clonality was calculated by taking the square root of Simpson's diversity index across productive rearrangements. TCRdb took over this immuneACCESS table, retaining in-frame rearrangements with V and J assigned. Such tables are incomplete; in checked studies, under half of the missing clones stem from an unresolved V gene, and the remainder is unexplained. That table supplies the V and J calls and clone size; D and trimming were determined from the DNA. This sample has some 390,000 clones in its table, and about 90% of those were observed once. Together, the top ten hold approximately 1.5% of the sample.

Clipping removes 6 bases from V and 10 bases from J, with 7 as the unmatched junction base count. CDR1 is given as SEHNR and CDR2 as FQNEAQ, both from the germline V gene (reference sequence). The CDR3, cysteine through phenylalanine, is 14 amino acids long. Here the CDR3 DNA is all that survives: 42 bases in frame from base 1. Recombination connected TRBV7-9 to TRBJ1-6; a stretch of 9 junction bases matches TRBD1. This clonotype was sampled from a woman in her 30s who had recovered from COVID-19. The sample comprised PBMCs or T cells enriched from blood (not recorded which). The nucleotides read TGTGCCAGCAGGGGACAGGGCCTAGGCTCACCCCTCCACTTT. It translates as CASRGQGLGSPLHF.